This T cell receptor beta chain was sequenced during a study of graft-versus-host responses after intestinal transplantation. Whole-study results and caveats: High graft-versus-host to host-versus-graft clonal ratios were found in allografts of patients who had graft-donor T cell macrochimerism.

The CDR3 spans 16 residues. Germline lookup yields CDR1 MGHRA and CDR2 YSYEKL. Germline trimming cut 2 bases from V and 4 bases from J; bases unmatched to any gene: 8. Clones were sequenced by immunoSEQ multiplex PCR, and TCRdb holds only the in-frame ones, with some missing. Among 90,000 to 95,000 clones listed, 80% to 95% were seen once. Points on this clone: What it binds is unknown.

The TCR originated in a human donor who received an intestinal transplant. This specimen was unstimulated CD8+ T cells sorted from spleen or lymph node cells, taken before intestinal transplant. This chain uses TRBV4-1 with TRBJ2-7; 10 nucleotides match TRBD2. CDR3 in amino acids: CASSQFGTSVEYEQYF. DNA for the CDR3: TGCGCCAGCAGCCAATTCGGGACTAGCGTTGAGTACGAGCAGTACTTC.